The source of this TCR beta chain is a study of blood T cell repertoires in COVID-19. Study-wide background: Samples came from the United States, Italy and Spain, spanning acute and convalescent COVID-19. PBMCs, B-cell-depleted T cells, or T cells were the source of the cDNA or gDNA that made up the material.

Libraries were prepared by immunoSEQ multiplex PCR; TCRdb keeps only in-frame clonotypes and omits some of them. The sample consists of about 170,000 clones, about 80% of them appearing once. V trimming: 1 base; J trimming: 7 bases; junction bases outside the gene matches: 4. Per the germline V gene, CDR1 is MNHEY and CDR2 is SMNVEV (reference sequence). CDR3 length: 15 amino acids. The chain is built from TRBV27 and TRBJ1-6, with TRBD1 matching 7 bases. Sequenced sample: peripheral blood. The receptor comes from a woman aged 80 or older with acute or convalescent COVID-19. CDR3 sequence: CASSLFRDSNSPLHF. The DNA for the CDR3 is TGTGCCAGCAGTTTATTTAGGGACAGCAATTCACCCCTCCACTTT.